Each of the 20 T cell receptor beta chains below was sequenced from the same sample in a study of T cell responses to AZD1222 COVID-19 vaccine. The method was immunoSEQ multiplex PCR; TCRdb's version includes in-frame clones alone and lacks a portion of them. This sample has some 90,000 clones, with 80% to 90% found just once. The sample consisted of peripheral blood, taken on day 0 of AZD1222 vaccination. The receptor source for this set is an adult in good health.

The CDR3 DNA reads TGTGCCAGCAGTTTAATAGGGCCGGATCCTCCGTATTTT. It encodes CASSLIGPDPPYF. The chain is built from TRBV28 and TRBJ2-3; D remains ambiguous. Germline CDR1 and CDR2: MDHEN and SYDVKM. Deletions cut 2 bases from V and 14 bases from J, with 17 bases between. The CDR3 sequence is 13 residues long. Full variable domain (outside the CDR3, taken from reference TRBV28 and TRBJ2-3): DVKVTQSSRYLVKRTGEKVFLECVQDMDHENMFWYRQDPGLGLRLIYFSYDVKMKEKGDIPEGYSVSREKKERFSLILESASTNQTSMYLCASSLIGPDPPYFGPGTRLTVL.

The chain combines TRBV5-1 with TRBJ1-2; a possible D gene is TRBD1 (6 bases). Trimming removed 0 bases at V and 4 bases at J, with 13 bases between. Germline V gene sequence: CDR1 SGHRS, CDR2 YFSETQ. The CDR3 contains 15 residues. CDR3 coding DNA: TGCGCCAGCAGCTTGGGGGCAGGGGAGACCTATGGCTACACCTTC. As protein: CASSLGAGETYGYTF.

This chain connects TRBV2 to TRBJ2-3; 10 nucleotides align to TRBD2. There are 14 residues in the CDR3. The germline gives CDR1 SNHLY, CDR2 FYNNEI. The V and J ends lost 11 bases and 4 bases, in that order; junction bases with no gene match: 9. The CDR3 DNA sequence: TGTGCCCTACCGGGAGCGGGAGGGCCAGATACGCAGTATTTT. Translating gives CALPGAGGPDTQYF.

The V gene is TRBV27, the J gene TRBJ1-6; no reliable D call. CDR1 is MNHEY and CDR2 is SMNVEV in the germline V gene (reference sequence). Trimming took 2 bases from V and 6 from J, leaving 8 bases between them. This CDR3 is built from 14 residues. The DNA for the CDR3 is TGTGCCAGCAGTTTACGGCCCTTTAATTCACCCCTCCACTTT. It specifies CASSLRPFNSPLHF.

The chain recombines TRBV7-2 with TRBJ2-5, with unresolved D. The germline gives CDR1 SGHTA, CDR2 FQGNSA. This CDR3 is 14 amino acids long. The V end was cut by 3 bases, the J end by 1 base, with 9 bases between. The CDR3 reads CASSLDRAQETQYF. In DNA form, the CDR3 reads TGTGCCAGCAGCTTGGATAGGGCCCAAGAGACCCAGTACTTC. Filled out from reference TRBV7-2 and TRBJ2-5, the complete variable domain reads GAGVSQSPSNKVTEKGKDVELRCDPISGHTALYWYRQSLGQGLEFLIYFQGNSAPDKSGLPSDRFSAERTGGSVSTLTIQRTQQEDSAVYLCASSLDRAQETQYFGPGTRLLVL.

The chain joins TRBV6-1 to TRBJ1-5; D is undetermined. V dropped 1 base and J dropped 8 bases, with 15 bases sitting between them. The CDR3 extends over 15 amino acids. From germline, CDR1 is MNHNS and CDR2 SASEGT. The CDR3 DNA reads TGTGCCAGCAGTGAAGTCGGCGGGATCTGGGAGCCCCAGCATTTT. Translating it yields CASSEVGGIWEPQHF.

V and J are TRBV3-1 (or the pseudogene TRBV3-2) and TRBJ2-3; D may be TRBD1 (6 bases). CDR1 and CDR2 from the germline V gene are LGHDT and YNNKEL (reference sequence). Trimming removed 2 bases from V and 1 base from J, with 7 bases in between. CDR3 size: 14 residues. CDR3 residues: CASSQRTGTDTQYF. The CDR3 coding sequence is TGTGCCAGCAGCCAAAGGACAGGCACAGATACGCAGTATTTT.

The gene calls are TRBV9 and TRBJ2-7; perhaps TRBD1 as D (6 bases). This CDR3 has 16 amino acids. Per the germline V gene, CDR1 is SGDLS and CDR2 is YYNGEE. V was pared by 2 bases and J by 6 bases, with 21 bases between. CDR3 coding DNA: TGTGCCAGCAGCGTCAACATCCGACAGGACGTTGGCGAGCAGTACTTC. As protein: CASSVNIRQDVGEQYF.

The chain couples TRBV27 to TRBJ1-1; TRBD1 might be the D (6 bases). Trimming shortened V by 3 bases and J by 1 base, and 6 bases separated the two germline ends. The CDR3 spans 13 residues. The germline gives CDR1 MNHEY, CDR2 SMNVEV (reference sequence). In DNA form, the CDR3 reads TGTGCCAGCAGTTTCAGGGGGAACACTGAAGCTTTCTTT. Translation: CASSFRGNTEAFF.

This chain links TRBV5-4 with TRBJ2-3; perhaps TRBD1 as D (6 bases). Germline assignment: CDR1 SGHNT and CDR2 YYREEE (reference sequence). The ends were cut back, 3 bases at V and 6 bases at J, with 17 bases in the middle. The length of the CDR3 is 15 residues. CDR3 sequence reads: CASSSDIGGADTQYF. The CDR3 DNA follows: TGTGCCAGCAGCTCCGACATAGGGGGTGCTGATACGCAGTATTTT.

This rearrangement joins TRBV11-2 to TRBJ2-5, with 7 bases fitting TRBD2. Germline CDR1 and CDR2: SGHAT and FQNNGV. This CDR3 has 14 amino acids. With 1 base clipped from V and 3 bases from J, the junction kept 2 bases outside the gene matches. The CDR3 sequence: CASSLVGTKETQYF. Written as DNA, the CDR3 is TGTGCCAGCAGCTTAGTAGGGACTAAAGAGACCCAGTACTTC.

The gene calls are TRBV5-1 and TRBJ2-7; maybe TRBD2 (7 bases). Germline V lookup: CDR1 SGHRS, CDR2 YFSETQ. The CDR3 has 17 residues. The V gene lost 4 bases and the J gene lost 2 bases, with 22 bases spanning the gap. In DNA, the CDR3 is TGCGCCAGCAGCCCGGCAGCGGGACAACCCCACCCCTACGAGCAGTACTTC. Its translation: CASSPAAGQPHPYEQYF.

The V and J genes are TRBV28 and TRBJ1-2; D gene ambiguous. Germline V gives CDR1 MDHEN, CDR2 SYDVKM. CDR3 length: 12 residues. V lost 7 bases and J lost 3, with 9 bases in between. CDR3 residues: CASTMGDYGYTF. The DNA for the CDR3 is TGTGCCAGCACCATGGGTGACTATGGCTACACCTTC.

The chain carries TRBV7-3 and TRBJ2-1; 10 nucleotides line up with TRBD2. This CDR3 has 15 residues. Losses at the gene ends were 5 bases for V and 4 bases for J; bases not matched to a gene: 5. Germline-derived CDR1 and CDR2 are SGHTA and FQGTGA. The DNA of the CDR3 is TGTGCCAGCAGCCCTAGCGGGAGAGTGTACAATGAGCAGTTCTTC. Amino acids: CASSPSGRVYNEQFF.

This clone was seen a single time. V and J are TRBV18 and TRBJ1-3, with D tentatively TRBD1 (5 bases). V dropped 0 bases and J dropped 0 bases, with 6 bases sitting between them. Looked up from germline, CDR1 is KGHSH and CDR2 is LQKENI. The CDR3 is 15 amino acids. The CDR3 protein is CASSPPGGSGNTIYF. The DNA for the CDR3 is TGTGCCAGCTCACCACCCGGGGGCTCTGGAAACACCATATATTTT. The variable domain in full, completed from reference TRBV18 and TRBJ1-3, reads NAGVMQNPRHLVRRRGQEARLRCSPMKGHSHVYWYRQLPEEGLKFMVYLQKENIIDESGMPKERFSAEFPKEGPSILRIQQVVRGDSAAYFCASSPPGGSGNTIYFGEGSWLTVV.

This clone has a handful of counts. V and J are TRBV10-3 and TRBJ2-1; 8 bases agree with TRBD2. The CDR3 totals 15 residues. J was trimmed by 12 bases and V by 2 bases; bases with no gene match: 12. Germline values: CDR1 ENHRY, CDR2 SYGVKD. This CDR3 is CAISEGTSGGGRQFF. The DNA for the CDR3 is TGTGCCATCAGTGAGGGAACTAGCGGCGGCGGCCGGCAGTTCTTC.

The chain employs TRBV7-8 and TRBJ2-2; D is perhaps TRBD1 or TRBD2 (5 bases each). Per the germline V gene, CDR1 is SGHVS and CDR2 is FQNEAQ. Between the trimmed V and J ends, which lost 5 bases and 4 bases, there was a span of 17 bases. CDR3 length: 16 amino acids. The CDR3 DNA reads as TGTGCCAGCAGCCCTCGAAGGGACGGGACCACCGGGGAGCTGTTTTTT. It codes for CASSPRRDGTTGELFF.

The chain joins TRBV27 to TRBJ1-4; tentatively, D is TRBD1 (5 bases). The CDR3 runs 14 residues. CDR1 and CDR2 from the germline V gene are MNHEY and SMNVEV (reference sequence). Trimming took 4 bases from V and 6 from J, leaving 12 bases between them. The CDR3 spells CASSYLGADEKLFF. CDR3 coding DNA: TGTGCCAGCAGTTACTTAGGGGCGGATGAAAAACTGTTTTTT.

The rearrangement joins TRBV12-2 to TRBJ1-6; TRBD1 is the table's D call and was not checked against the DNA. TRBV12-2 corresponds to a pseudogene. There are 16 residues in the CDR3. CDR3 in DNA: TGTGCAAGTCGCTTCGCAACGACAGGGGATTCGCAACCCCTCCACTTT. Translated, it gives CASRFATTGDSQPLHF.

This chain uses TRBV7-9 with TRBJ1-2; D unresolved. The CDR3 is made up of 14 amino acids. Trimming removed 5 bases from V and 6 bases from J, with 16 bases in between. The V gene's germline CDR1 is SEHNR and CDR2 FQNEAQ (reference sequence). CDR3 sequence (DNA): TGTGCCAGCAGCCTGGCGGCCCGCCGAGATGGCTACACCTTC. It yields the protein CASSLAARRDGYTF.